Sequencing of this T cell receptor (beta chain) was carried out in a study of blood T cell repertoires in COVID-19. In the study overall: Acute and convalescent COVID-19 samples came from the United States, Italy and Spain.

Trimming at V came to 4 bases and at J to 5 bases, leaving 5 bases not matched to a gene. From germline, CDR1 is KGHSH and CDR2 LQKENI. CDR3 length: 15 amino acids. TCRdb's table, derived via immunoSEQ multiplex PCR, lists solely in-frame clones and lacks some. Of approximately 120,000 clones in the sample, 84% were seen once. The chain combines TRBV18 with TRBJ2-3; 11 positions agree with TRBD2. Source material: peripheral blood. The receptor was isolated from a woman aged 50 to 65 with acute or convalescent COVID-19. The CDR3 sequence: CASSQLAGGQDTQYF. The CDR3 DNA follows: TGTGCCAGCTCACAATTAGCGGGGGGGCAAGATACGCAGTATTTT. Together with reference TRBV18 and TRBJ2-3, the CDR3 gives the full variable domain: NAGVMQNPRHLVRRRGQEARLRCSPMKGHSHVYWYRQLPEEGLKFMVYLQKENIIDESGMPKERFSAEFPKEGPSILRIQQVVRGDSAAYFCASSQLAGGQDTQYFGPGTRLTVL.